This TCR beta chain appears in the sequencing data of a study of PD-1 blockade in classical Hodgkin lymphoma. CDR1 SGHAT and CDR2 FQNNGV come from the germline V gene. With 4 bases removed from V and 2 bases from J, the gap between germline ends came to 21 bases. This CDR3 spans 17 amino acids. Profiling relied on immunoSEQ multiplex PCR, and the TCRdb table lists in-frame clones only, not all of them. The profile covers fewer than 100,000 clones, with just over 90% appearing a single time and less than 2% taken by the ten largest. Time point indicated: cycle 4 day 1 (C4D1), after six to seven weeks of nivolumab. Each patient's relapse followed autologous stem cell transplantation, and brentuximab vedotin exposure varied. Patients reached a best response of complete response, partial response or progressive disease.

The genes are TRBV11-2 and TRBJ2-7, with D uncertain. The sequences come from peripheral blood mononuclear cells (PBMCs), collected before the fourth cycle of nivolumab. This TCR came from a human donor with classical Hodgkin lymphoma. The CDR3 DNA reads as TGTGCCAGCAGCTATCCTCTGGTTGGGGAATCTACCTACGAGCAGTACTTC. It encodes CASSYPLVGESTYEQYF.